This paragraph covers one T cell receptor beta chain sequence. This record belongs to a study of T cell changes during pregnancy in multiple sclerosis. The data were produced by immunoSEQ multiplex PCR, yet TCRdb's version contains in-frame clones alone and is incomplete. The sample holds about 24,000 clones, 75% to 90% seen once. Sequenced material: CD8+ T cells from peripheral blood mononuclear cells, taken in the first trimester of pregnancy. This clonotype originated in a female donor in good health, enrolled as a control in a pregnancy study.

CDR3 in DNA: TGTGCCAGCAGTGTTAGGGACTCGAATTTTTCACCCCTCCACTTT. Its protein product is CASSVRDSNFSPLHF. The V gene is TRBV25-1, the J gene TRBJ1-6, with D perhaps TRBD1 (5 bases). CDR1 and CDR2 (germline): MGHDK, SYGVNS. The CDR3 runs 15 residues. The V gene lost 4 bases and the J gene lost 9 bases, with 16 bases spanning the gap. Using reference TRBV25-1 and TRBJ1-6 for the parts outside the CDR3, the full variable domain is EADIYQTPRYLVIGTGKKITLECSQTMGHDKMYWYQQDPGMELHLIHYSYGVNSTEKGDLSSESTVSRIRTEHFPLTLESARPSHTSQYLCASSVRDSNFSPLHFGNGTRLTVT.